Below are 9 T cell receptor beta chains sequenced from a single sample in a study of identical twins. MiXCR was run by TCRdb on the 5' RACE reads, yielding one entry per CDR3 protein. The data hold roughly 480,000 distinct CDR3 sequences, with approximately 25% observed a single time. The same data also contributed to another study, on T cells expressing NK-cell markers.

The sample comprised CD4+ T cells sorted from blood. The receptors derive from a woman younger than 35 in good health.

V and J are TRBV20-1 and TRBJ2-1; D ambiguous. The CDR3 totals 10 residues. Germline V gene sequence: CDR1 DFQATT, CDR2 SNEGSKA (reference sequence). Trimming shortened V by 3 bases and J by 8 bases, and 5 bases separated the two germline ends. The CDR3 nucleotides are TGCAGTGCTAGGGACGATGAGCAGTTCTTC. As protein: CSARDDEQFF.

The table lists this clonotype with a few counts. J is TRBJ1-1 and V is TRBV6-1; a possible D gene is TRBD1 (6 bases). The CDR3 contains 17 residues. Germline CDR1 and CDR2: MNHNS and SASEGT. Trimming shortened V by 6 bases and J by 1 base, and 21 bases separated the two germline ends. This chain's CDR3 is CASRPTPGTLENTEAFF. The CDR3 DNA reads TGTGCCAGCAGACCCACCCCAGGGACACTCGAGAACACTGAAGCTTTCTTT.

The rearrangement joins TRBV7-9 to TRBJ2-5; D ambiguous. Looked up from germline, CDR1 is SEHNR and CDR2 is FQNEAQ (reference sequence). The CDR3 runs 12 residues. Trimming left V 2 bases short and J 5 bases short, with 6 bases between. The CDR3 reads CASSLISETQYF. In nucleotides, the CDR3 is TGTGCCAGCAGCTTAATATCCGAGACCCAGTACTTC.

The CDR3 DNA follows: TGTGCCAGCAGCCCGGGTGGTCCTGCAGGTTGGGGGGAGACCCAGTACTTC. Its protein is CASSPGGPAGWGETQYF. The chain is built from TRBV9 and TRBJ2-5; tentatively, D is TRBD1 or TRBD2 (5 bases each). Germline V gene sequence: CDR1 SGDLS, CDR2 YYNGEE. The CDR3 spans 17 residues. V was shortened by 4 bases and J by 5 bases, with 24 bases between the two germline ends.

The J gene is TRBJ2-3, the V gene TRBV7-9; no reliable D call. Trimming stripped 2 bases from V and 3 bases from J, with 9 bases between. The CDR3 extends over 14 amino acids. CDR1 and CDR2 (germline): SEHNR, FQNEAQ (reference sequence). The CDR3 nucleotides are TGTGCCAGCAGCTTAACAACAGTGACAGATACGCAGTATTTT. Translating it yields CASSLTTVTDTQYF.

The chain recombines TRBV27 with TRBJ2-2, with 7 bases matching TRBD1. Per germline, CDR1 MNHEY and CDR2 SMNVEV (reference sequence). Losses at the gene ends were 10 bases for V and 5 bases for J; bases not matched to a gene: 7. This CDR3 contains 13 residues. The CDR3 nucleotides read TGTGCCATAGGGGACAGATTAACCGGGGAGCTGTTTTTT. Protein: CAIGDRLTGELFF.

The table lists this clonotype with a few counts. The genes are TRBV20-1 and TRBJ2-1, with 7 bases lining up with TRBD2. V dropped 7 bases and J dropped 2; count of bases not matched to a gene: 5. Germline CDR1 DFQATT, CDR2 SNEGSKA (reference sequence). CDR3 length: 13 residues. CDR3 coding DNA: TGCAGTGTATGGCTAGCGGCCTACAATGAGCAGTTCTTC. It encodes CSVWLAAYNEQFF.

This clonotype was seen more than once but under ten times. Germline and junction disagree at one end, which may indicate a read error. The CDR3 loop reads CASSLGDSLDF. DNA of the CDR3: TGTGCCAGCAGCTTAGGAGACAGTCTAGACTTC. The chain is built from TRBV7-9 and TRBJ1-2; D might be TRBD1 (5 bases). The CDR3 spans 11 residues. Germline assignment: CDR1 SEHNR and CDR2 FQNEAQ (reference sequence).

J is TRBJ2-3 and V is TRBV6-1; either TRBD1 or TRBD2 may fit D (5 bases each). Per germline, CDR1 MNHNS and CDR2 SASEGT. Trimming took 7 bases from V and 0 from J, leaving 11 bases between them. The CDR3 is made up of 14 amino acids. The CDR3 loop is CASKIGASTDTQYF. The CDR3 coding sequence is TGTGCCAGCAAGATCGGGGCCAGCACAGATACGCAGTATTTT.